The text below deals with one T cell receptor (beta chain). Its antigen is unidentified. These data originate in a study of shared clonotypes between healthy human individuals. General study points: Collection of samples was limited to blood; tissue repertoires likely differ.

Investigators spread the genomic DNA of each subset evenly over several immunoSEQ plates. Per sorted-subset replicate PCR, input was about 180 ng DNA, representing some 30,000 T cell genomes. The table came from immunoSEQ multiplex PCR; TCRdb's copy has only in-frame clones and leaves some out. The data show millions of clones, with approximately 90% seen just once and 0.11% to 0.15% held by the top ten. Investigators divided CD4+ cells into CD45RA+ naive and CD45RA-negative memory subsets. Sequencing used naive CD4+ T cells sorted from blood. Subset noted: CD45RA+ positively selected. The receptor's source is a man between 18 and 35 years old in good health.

CDR3 DNA sequence: TGCGCCAGCAGCCCCCGATCCGGGACCCACGGGGACGAGCAGTACTTC. Translation gives CASSPRSGTHGDEQYF. The chain has TRBV5-1 and TRBJ2-7, with D perhaps TRBD1 or TRBD2 (5 bases each). Trimming stripped 4 bases from V and 5 bases from J, with 22 bases between. Per the germline V gene, CDR1 is SGHRS and CDR2 is YFSETQ. The CDR3 runs 16 residues.